Each of the 17 T cell receptor beta chains below was sequenced from the same sample in a study of cytomegalovirus exposure and HLA in healthy donors. PCR was performed using 60 Vbeta and 13 Jbeta primers. The data were produced by immunoSEQ multiplex PCR, yet TCRdb's version contains in-frame clones alone and is incomplete. This table has 50,000 or so clones, around three fifths appearing once. The sample taken for sequencing was PBMCs. These receptors all stem from a human donor in good health.

J is TRBJ1-6 and V is TRBV18; D call uncertain. Trimming took 3 bases from V and 7 from J, leaving 7 bases between them. The CDR3 consists of 13 residues. The germline V gene has CDR1 KGHSH and CDR2 LQKENI. CDR3 loop: CASSPNKNSPLHF. CDR3 DNA sequence: TGTGCCAGCTCACCGAACAAGAATTCACCCCTCCACTTT.

V and J are TRBV7-9 and TRBJ2-7; 7 bases line up with TRBD1. Germline lookup yields CDR1 SEHNR and CDR2 FQNEAQ (reference sequence). The J segment lost 4 bases and the V segment lost 5 bases, leaving 17 bases of the junction unmatched. The CDR3 covers 17 residues. The CDR3 loop reads CASSQGQDERGGYEQYF. The DNA of the CDR3 is TGTGCCAGCAGCCAAGGACAGGACGAACGGGGTGGGTACGAGCAGTACTTC.

The chain couples TRBV18 to TRBJ1-1; the D is unclear. This CDR3 spans 12 amino acids. CDR1 KGHSH and CDR2 LQKENI come from the germline V gene. Between the trimmed V and J ends, which lost 4 bases and 8 bases, there was a span of 11 bases. The DNA of the CDR3 is TGTGCCAGCTCACAAGTCCCGGGGGAAGCTTTCTTT. Residues: CASSQVPGEAFF.

The chain has TRBV19 and TRBJ1-5, with 7 bases identical to TRBD1. CDR1 and CDR2 from the germline V gene are LNHDA and SQIVND (reference sequence). Trimming at V came to 6 bases and at J to 2 bases, leaving 4 bases not matched to a gene. This CDR3 spans 14 amino acids. Here the CDR3 DNA reads TGTGCCAGTAGGCTCCAGGGGGGCAATCAGCCCCAGCATTTT. The encoded protein is CASRLQGGNQPQHF.

The rearrangement links TRBV7-9 to TRBJ2-1; 7 bases align to TRBD2. There are 18 residues in the CDR3. Germline CDR1 and CDR2: SEHNR and FQNEAQ (reference sequence). V was pared by 5 bases and J by 2 bases, with 15 bases of the junction left unmatched. The CDR3: CASSPIHNSGAAYNEQFF. CDR3 coding DNA: TGTGCCAGCAGCCCAATTCACAACAGCGGGGCCGCCTACAATGAGCAGTTCTTC.

This clone appeared a few times. The V call is TRBV6-5, the J call TRBJ1-1, with TRBD1 matching 7 bases. V dropped 5 bases and J dropped 5; count of bases not matched to a gene: 11. This CDR3 region has 15 residues. Per the germline V gene, CDR1 is MNHEY and CDR2 is SVGAGI. The CDR3, as DNA: TGTGCCAGCAGTCTCGGTAGGGGACAGACGACTGAAGCTTTCTTT. This codes for CASSLGRGQTTEAFF.

This chain uses TRBV7-3 with TRBJ2-5; D is uncertain. Trimming took 4 bases from V and 5 from J, leaving 11 bases between them. Germline V gene data show CDR1 as SGHTA and CDR2 as FQGTGA. The CDR3 length is 13 residues. CDR3 bases: TGTGCCAGCAGCTATGATAGCTCGGAGACCCAGTACTTC. Its translation is CASSYDSSETQYF.

This clone was found a few times. This chain links TRBV7-6 with TRBJ1-1; 9 bases line up with TRBD1. Looked up from germline, CDR1 is SGHVS and CDR2 is FNYEAQ. V was clipped by 5 bases and J by 6 bases; unmatched bases: 7. The CDR3 is 14 amino acids. CDR3 residues: CASSLQGASAEAFF. The CDR3 DNA reads TGTGCCAGCAGCCTACAGGGGGCTAGCGCTGAAGCTTTCTTT.

A few counts support this clone. The chain joins TRBV5-8 to TRBJ1-5; 9 positions agree with TRBD1. Germline V gene data show CDR1 as SGHTS and CDR2 as YDEGEE. Trimming removed 4 bases from V and 5 bases from J; junction bases left unmatched: 7. This CDR3 has 15 residues. The CDR3 nucleotides read TGTGCCAGCAGCGGGGGACAGGGCCCTCATCAGCCCCAGCATTTT. Protein product: CASSGGQGPHQPQHF.

This chain joins TRBV14 and TRBJ1-1; TRBD1 agrees at 7 bases. V shed 3 bases, J shed 5 bases, and the junction held 9 bases outside the gene matches. Germline V lookup: CDR1 SGHDN, CDR2 FVKESK. The CDR3 totals 15 residues. CDR3 region: CASSHSYRGGTEAFF. CDR3 coding DNA: TGTGCCAGCAGCCACTCCTACAGGGGTGGTACTGAAGCTTTCTTT.

This chain links TRBV5-5 with TRBJ2-5; TRBD1 matches 8 bases. The CDR3 runs 16 residues. CDR1 is SGHKS, CDR2 YYEKEE, per germline (reference sequence). The trim removed 1 base at V and 3 bases at J, leaving 8 bases unmatched. The CDR3 sequence is CASSLRSQTGEETQYF. The CDR3 nucleotides read TGTGCCAGCAGCTTGAGGTCACAGACAGGGGAAGAGACCCAGTACTTC.

The table lists this clone with a count of one. The gene calls are TRBV6-5 and TRBJ2-7; D may be TRBD2 (7 bases). The CDR3 is made up of 14 amino acids. Germline V lookup: CDR1 MNHEY, CDR2 SVGAGI. Trimming left V 5 bases short and J 7 bases short, with 18 bases between. The CDR3 is CASSTGRGAREQYF. CDR3 in DNA: TGTGCCAGCAGTACGGGACGGGGGGCTCGGGAGCAGTACTTC.

This chain connects TRBV13 to TRBJ2-7; 8 bases align to TRBD1. The CDR3 consists of 15 residues. Unmatched junction bases numbered 6, after V lost 5 bases and J lost 0 bases. CDR1 is PRHDT, CDR2 FYEKMQ, per germline (reference sequence). CDR3 sequence: CASSVTGGNSYEQYF. The CDR3 DNA is TGTGCCAGCAGCGTTACAGGGGGTAACTCCTACGAGCAGTACTTC. Together with reference TRBV13 and TRBJ2-7, the CDR3 gives the full variable domain: AAGVIQSPRHLIKEKRETATLKCYPIPRHDTVYWYQQGPGQDPQFLISFYEKMQSDKGSIPDRFSAQQFSDYHSELNMSSLELGDSALYFCASSVTGGNSYEQYFGPGTRLTVT.

This chain joins TRBV27 and TRBJ1-2; unclear D gene. Germline V gene data show CDR1 as MNHEY and CDR2 as SMNVEV (reference sequence). The CDR3 has 13 amino acids. V lost 4 bases to trimming and J lost 4 bases, with 10 bases between them. In nucleotides, the CDR3 is TGTGCCAGCAGTTCCCAGGATTTCTATGGCTACACCTTC. This encodes CASSSQDFYGYTF.

This clone was seen only a few times. The gene calls are TRBV5-6 and TRBJ2-3; TRBD2 might be the D (5 bases). The CDR3 length is 13 residues. Per germline, CDR1 SGHDT and CDR2 YYEEEE. V lost 4 bases to trimming and J lost 2 bases, with 8 bases between them. CDR3 DNA: TGTGCCAGCAGCCGGGGAAACACAGATACGCAGTATTTT. Translation gives CASSRGNTDTQYF.

The J gene is TRBJ2-5, the V gene TRBV6-1; D is unresolved. CDR1 MNHNS and CDR2 SASEGT come from the germline V gene. Deletions cut 8 bases from V and 5 bases from J, with 18 bases between. The CDR3 is made up of 14 amino acids. For the CDR3, the DNA is TGTGCCAGCGGCAGGCCACTTAGGCCGGAGACCCAGTACTTC. It codes for CASGRPLRPETQYF.

The chain uses TRBV30 and TRBJ1-6; D is possibly TRBD1 (6 bases). The germline gives CDR1 GTSNPN, CDR2 SVGIG (reference sequence). V lost 5 bases, J lost 13 bases, and 21 bases lay in between. This CDR3 region has 14 residues. CDR3 sequence reads: CAWGGARTSSPLHF. DNA of the CDR3: TGTGCCTGGGGGGGGGCCCGGACAAGTTCTCCCCTCCACTTT.